These T cell receptor beta chains were read from a single sample in a study of CD4+ T cells in melanoma. The data were produced by immunoSEQ multiplex PCR, yet TCRdb's version contains in-frame clones alone and is incomplete. Seen here are roughly 12,000 clones, more than 60% observed once, and the top ten hold roughly 10%. The sequencing sample was made of cells from a culture (not recorded whether cultured in vitro). The receptors shown here come from a human donor with melanoma. Both conserved end residues are part of each CDR3. Fields, in order: clone size, J gene, D gene, V gene, CDR3 DNA, CDR3 protein. A D gene is named only where the DNA matches it firmly. Size values are once, few and many counts, or a class for expanded clones, and some rows have none.

clone size: -
J gene: TRBJ2-2
D gene: -
V gene: TRBV5-1
CDR3 DNA: TGCGCCAGCAGCGTCCAGGCCCGTGAGGAGCTGTTTTTT
CDR3 protein: CASSVQAREELFF

clone size: -
J gene: TRBJ2-1
D gene: -
V gene: TRBV9
CDR3 DNA: TGTGCCCGCCGCCAATGGGAGCAGTTCTTC
CDR3 protein: CARRQWEQFF

clone size: -
J gene: TRBJ1-1
D gene: -
V gene: TRBV10-1
CDR3 DNA: TGCGCCAGCAGTGAGTCGAGGACAAGGGCTGAAGCTTTCTTT
CDR3 protein: CASSESRTRAEAFF

clone size: -
J gene: TRBJ1-4
D gene: -
V gene: TRBV18
CDR3 DNA: TGTGCCAGCTCACAAGTCCTGGCTAATGAAAAACTGTTTTTT
CDR3 protein: CASSQVLANEKLFF

clone size: -
J gene: TRBJ1-2
D gene: -
V gene: TRBV15
CDR3 DNA: TGTGCCACCAGCAGAGCTAACTATGGCTACACCTTC
CDR3 protein: CATSRANYGYTF

clone size: -
J gene: TRBJ2-5
D gene: TRBD2
V gene: TRBV10-3
CDR3 DNA: TGTGCCATCAGTGATCCACCGGGACTAGCGGGGACGTACAGGGAGACCCAGTACTTC
CDR3 protein: CAISDPPGLAGTYRETQYF

clone size: once
J gene: TRBJ1-1
D gene: -
V gene: TRBV5-8
CDR3 DNA: TGTGCCAGCAGCTTACTACGTAGTTTTGTGAACACTGAAGCTTTCTTT
CDR3 protein: CASSLLRSFVNTEAFF

clone size: -
J gene: TRBJ2-7
D gene: -
V gene: TRBV29-1
CDR3 DNA: TGCAGCGTTGTTTCGGGACCCCTCTACGAGCAGTACTTC
CDR3 protein: CSVVSGPLYEQYF

clone size: once
J gene: TRBJ1-2
D gene: TRBD1
V gene: TRBV10-3
CDR3 DNA: TGTGCCATCAGTGGCCTAGAACAGGGGGCAGGGGGCTACACCTTC
CDR3 protein: CAISGLEQGAGGYTF

clone size: -
J gene: TRBJ1-1
D gene: -
V gene: TRBV5-4
CDR3 DNA: TGTGCCAGCAGCTTGTATGGGGGATACACTGAAGCTTTCTTT
CDR3 protein: CASSLYGGYTEAFF

clone size: medium-sized
J gene: TRBJ1-2
D gene: -
V gene: TRBV18
CDR3 DNA: TGTGCCAGCTCACCATCAATAGTGCGAGCTAACTATGGCTACACCTTC
CDR3 protein: CASSPSIVRANYGYTF

clone size: -
J gene: TRBJ1-2
D gene: -
V gene: TRBV27
CDR3 DNA: TGTGCCAGCAGAGACAGGAACCGCCCGAACTATGGCTACACCTTC
CDR3 protein: CASRDRNRPNYGYTF

clone size: -
J gene: TRBJ1-6
D gene: -
V gene: TRBV7-3
CDR3 DNA: TGTGCCAGCAGCCTCAGCGGAGGCGGGGGTTCACCCCTCCACTTT
CDR3 protein: CASSLSGGGGSPLHF

clone size: -
J gene: TRBJ1-2
D gene: -
V gene: TRBV7-8
CDR3 DNA: TGTGCCAGCAGCTTAGGGGGGCTGGGCTACACCTTC
CDR3 protein: CASSLGGLGYTF

clone size: -
J gene: TRBJ2-7
D gene: -
V gene: TRBV6-5
CDR3 DNA: TGTGCCAGCAGCTACTCCGGGACACCGAATGAGGAGCAGTACTTC
CDR3 protein: CASSYSGTPNEEQYF

clone size: -
J gene: TRBJ1-2
D gene: TRBD1
V gene: TRBV2
CDR3 DNA: TGTGCCAGCAGTGAAGGGGGTGGGACAGGGACGGCCTATGGCTACACCTTC
CDR3 protein: CASSEGGGTGTAYGYTF

clone size: -
J gene: TRBJ2-1
D gene: TRBD2
V gene: TRBV5-4
CDR3 DNA: TGTGCCAGCAGTCCCGGACTAGCGGGCCAGTTCTTC
CDR3 protein: CASSPGLAGQFF

clone size: -
J gene: TRBJ1-1
D gene: TRBD1
V gene: TRBV30
CDR3 DNA: TGTGCCTGGAGTCCGGGGACAGCGAACACTGAAGCTTTCTTT
CDR3 protein: CAWSPGTANTEAFF

clone size: -
J gene: TRBJ2-2
D gene: TRBD1
V gene: TRBV12-5
CDR3 DNA: TGTGCTAGTGGTTTGATGACAGGGGTTGTCGGGGAGCTGTTTTTT
CDR3 protein: CASGLMTGVVGELFF

clone size: -
J gene: TRBJ1-5
D gene: -
V gene: TRBV5-6
CDR3 DNA: TGTGCCAGCAGCGGAAGATTTAGCAATCAGCCCCAGCATTTT
CDR3 protein: CASSGRFSNQPQHF

clone size: -
J gene: TRBJ1-6
D gene: -
V gene: TRBV7-2
CDR3 DNA: TGTGCCAGCAGCTTAGATGTCTCACCCCTCCACTTT
CDR3 protein: CASSLDVSPLHF

clone size: -
J gene: TRBJ2-1
D gene: TRBD1
V gene: TRBV7-2
CDR3 DNA: TGTGCCAGCAGCCCGGGACAGGGGGTGGCTGAGCAGTTCTTC
CDR3 protein: CASSPGQGVAEQFF

clone size: -
J gene: TRBJ2-7
D gene: -
V gene: TRBV29-1
CDR3 DNA: TGCAGCGTGGGGGACGGTTTTTTCTACGAGCAGTACTTC
CDR3 protein: CSVGDGFFYEQYF

clone size: -
J gene: TRBJ2-7
D gene: TRBD1
V gene: TRBV11-2
CDR3 DNA: TGTGCCAGCAGCTTAGATGTGGGACAGGGAATCCCATACGAGCAGTACTTC
CDR3 protein: CASSLDVGQGIPYEQYF

clone size: -
J gene: TRBJ1-5
D gene: -
V gene: TRBV19
CDR3 DNA: TGTGCCAGTAGTATCAGATCCGGGACGTCGAATCAGCCCCAGCATTTT
CDR3 protein: CASSIRSGTSNQPQHF

clone size: few
J gene: TRBJ1-2
D gene: -
V gene: TRBV11-2
CDR3 DNA: TGTGCCAGCAGCTTTTTGGCTAACTATGGCTACACCTTC
CDR3 protein: CASSFLANYGYTF

clone size: -
J gene: TRBJ1-3
D gene: -
V gene: TRBV19
CDR3 DNA: TGTGCCAGTACCCCCGGCCGGGGGTTGCCAAACACCATATATTTT
CDR3 protein: CASTPGRGLPNTIYF

clone size: -
J gene: TRBJ1-5
D gene: -
V gene: TRBV7-9
CDR3 DNA: TGTGCCAGCAGCTTAAGGGATCAGCATTTT
CDR3 protein: CASSLRDQHF

clone size: -
J gene: TRBJ1-2
D gene: TRBD1
V gene: TRBV6-5
CDR3 DNA: TGTGCCAGCAGTTACGGCCCATCAGGGGGCTATGGCTACACCTTC
CDR3 protein: CASSYGPSGGYGYTF

clone size: -
J gene: TRBJ1-5
D gene: -
V gene: TRBV19
CDR3 DNA: TGTGCCAGTAGTCTAAGGACAGCGTTGGGCAATCAGCCCCAGCATTTT
CDR3 protein: CASSLRTALGNQPQHF

clone size: -
J gene: TRBJ2-3
D gene: -
V gene: TRBV5-8
CDR3 DNA: TGTGCCAGCAGCTTCGGGACGAAAGGCACAGATACGCAGTATTTT
CDR3 protein: CASSFGTKGTDTQYF

clone size: -
J gene: TRBJ2-6
D gene: -
V gene: TRBV7-9
CDR3 DNA: TGTGCCAGCTCCGACTGGGCTGGGGCCAACGTCCTGACTTTC
CDR3 protein: CASSDWAGANVLTF

clone size: -
J gene: TRBJ2-1
D gene: -
V gene: TRBV30
CDR3 DNA: TGTGCCTGGGGGCGGCATGAGCAGTTCTTC
CDR3 protein: CAWGRHEQFF

clone size: -
J gene: TRBJ1-1
D gene: -
V gene: TRBV5-1
CDR3 DNA: TGCGCCAGCAGCTTGGGACAACGGAACACTGAAGCTTTCTTT
CDR3 protein: CASSLGQRNTEAFF

clone size: -
J gene: TRBJ2-6
D gene: -
V gene: TRBV4-1
CDR3 DNA: TGCGCCAGCAGCCAGGGGGTGGTGTTTTCTGGGGCCAACGTCCTGACTTTC
CDR3 protein: CASSQGVVFSGANVLTF

clone size: -
J gene: TRBJ2-5
D gene: -
V gene: TRBV4-1
CDR3 DNA: TGCGCCAGCAGCCGCCCGGGACGCCACCAAGAGACCCAGTACTTC
CDR3 protein: CASSRPGRHQETQYF

clone size: -
J gene: TRBJ2-3
D gene: -
V gene: TRBV9
CDR3 DNA: TGTGCCAGCAGCGACCACGTAAACAGGTTACGCGGGGCAGATACGCAGTATTTT
CDR3 protein: CASSDHVNRLRGADTQYF

clone size: -
J gene: TRBJ2-1
D gene: TRBD2
V gene: TRBV7-2
CDR3 DNA: TGTGCCAGCTCTACGGGGGTAGCGGGGGGGCCGGCCTTCTTC
CDR3 protein: CASSTGVAGGPAFF

clone size: -
J gene: TRBJ2-7
D gene: TRBD1
V gene: TRBV6-1
CDR3 DNA: TGTGCCAGCAGGTCGGACAGGGCCCCCTACGAGCAGTACTTC
CDR3 protein: CASRSDRAPYEQYF

clone size: -
J gene: TRBJ2-5
D gene: TRBD2
V gene: TRBV6-5
CDR3 DNA: TGTGCCAGCAGCTTAGCGGGGCTGGGAGAGACCCAGTACTTC
CDR3 protein: CASSLAGLGETQYF

clone size: -
J gene: TRBJ2-7
D gene: -
V gene: TRBV5-6
CDR3 DNA: TGTGCCAGCAGCGCGGGACCGCTCGGGTACGAGCAGTACTTC
CDR3 protein: CASSAGPLGYEQYF

clone size: -
J gene: TRBJ2-7
D gene: TRBD1
V gene: TRBV6-5
CDR3 DNA: TGTGCCAGCAGCCGACAGGGTCACGAGCAGTACTTC
CDR3 protein: CASSRQGHEQYF

clone size: once
J gene: TRBJ2-3
D gene: TRBD1
V gene: TRBV5-6
CDR3 DNA: TGTGCCAGCGTAAGACAGGGTTCAAATACGCAGTATTTT
CDR3 protein: CASVRQGSNTQYF

clone size: -
J gene: TRBJ2-2
D gene: -
V gene: TRBV7-3
CDR3 DNA: TGTGCCAGCAGCTTAACAGGGAACACCGGGGAGCTGTTTTTT
CDR3 protein: CASSLTGNTGELFF

clone size: -
J gene: TRBJ1-3
D gene: -
V gene: TRBV13
CDR3 DNA: TGTGCCAGCAGCTTGGGAGGGCCCGGTTCTGGAAACACCATATATTTT
CDR3 protein: CASSLGGPGSGNTIYF

clone size: -
J gene: TRBJ1-2
D gene: -
V gene: TRBV5-4
CDR3 DNA: TGTGCCAGCAGCCCTGACCTACAAGGCTATGGCTACACCTTC
CDR3 protein: CASSPDLQGYGYTF

clone size: -
J gene: TRBJ1-5
D gene: TRBD1
V gene: TRBV28
CDR3 DNA: TGTGCCAGCAGTTTACGCAGGACAGGGGGCCATCAGCCCCAGCATTTT
CDR3 protein: CASSLRRTGGHQPQHF